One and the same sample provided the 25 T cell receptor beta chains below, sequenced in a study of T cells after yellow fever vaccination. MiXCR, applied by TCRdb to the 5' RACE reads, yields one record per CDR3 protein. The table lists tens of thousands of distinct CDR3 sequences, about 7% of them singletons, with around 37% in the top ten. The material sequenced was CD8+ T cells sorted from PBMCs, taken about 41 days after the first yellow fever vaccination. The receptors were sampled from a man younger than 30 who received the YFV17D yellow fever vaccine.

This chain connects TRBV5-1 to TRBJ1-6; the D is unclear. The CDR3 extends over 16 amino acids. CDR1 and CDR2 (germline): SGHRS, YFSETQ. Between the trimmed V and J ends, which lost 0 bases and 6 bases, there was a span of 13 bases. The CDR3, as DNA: TGCGCCAGCAGCTTGGAACCCGCGAAAATTAATTCACCCCTCCACTTT. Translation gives CASSLEPAKINSPLHF. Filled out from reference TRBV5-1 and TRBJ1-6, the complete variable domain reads KAGVTQTPRYLIKTRGQQVTLSCSPISGHRSVSWYQQTPGQGLQFLFEYFSETQRNKGNFPGRFSGRQFSNSRSEMNVSTLELGDSALYLCASSLEPAKINSPLHFGNGTRLTVT.

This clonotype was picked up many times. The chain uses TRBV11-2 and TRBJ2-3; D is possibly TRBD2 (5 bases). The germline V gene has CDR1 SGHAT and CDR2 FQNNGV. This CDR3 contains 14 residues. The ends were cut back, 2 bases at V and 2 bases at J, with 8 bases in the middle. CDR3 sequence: CASSLLAYTDTQYF. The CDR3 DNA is TGTGCCAGCAGCTTACTAGCCTACACAGATACGCAGTATTTT. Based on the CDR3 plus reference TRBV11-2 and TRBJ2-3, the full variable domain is EAGVAQSPRYKIIEKRQSVAFWCNPISGHATLYWYQQILGQGPKLLIQFQNNGVVDDSQLPKDRFSAERLKGVDSTLKIQPAKLEDSAVYLCASSLLAYTDTQYFGPGTRLTVL.

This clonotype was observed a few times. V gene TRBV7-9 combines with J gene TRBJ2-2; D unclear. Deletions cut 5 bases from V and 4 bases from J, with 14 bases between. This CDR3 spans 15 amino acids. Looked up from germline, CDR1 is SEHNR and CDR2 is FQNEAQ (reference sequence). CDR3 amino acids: CASSPPAPSTGELFF. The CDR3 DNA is TGTGCCAGCAGCCCTCCCGCGCCCAGCACCGGGGAGCTGTTTTTT.

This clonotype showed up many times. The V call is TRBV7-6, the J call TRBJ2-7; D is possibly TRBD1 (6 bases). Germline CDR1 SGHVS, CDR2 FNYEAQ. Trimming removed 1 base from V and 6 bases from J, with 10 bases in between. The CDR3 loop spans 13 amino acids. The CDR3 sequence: CASSLGQGLEQYV. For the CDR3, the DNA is TGTGCCAGCAGCTTAGGGCAGGGGCTCGAGCAGTACGTC.

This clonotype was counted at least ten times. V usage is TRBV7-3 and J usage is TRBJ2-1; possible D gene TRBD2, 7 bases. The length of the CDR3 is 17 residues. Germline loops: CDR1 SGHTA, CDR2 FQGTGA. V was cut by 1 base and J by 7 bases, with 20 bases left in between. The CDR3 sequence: CASSLNPAGATGNEQFF. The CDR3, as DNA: TGTGCCAGCAGCTTAAACCCTGCGGGGGCGACGGGGAATGAGCAGTTCTTC.

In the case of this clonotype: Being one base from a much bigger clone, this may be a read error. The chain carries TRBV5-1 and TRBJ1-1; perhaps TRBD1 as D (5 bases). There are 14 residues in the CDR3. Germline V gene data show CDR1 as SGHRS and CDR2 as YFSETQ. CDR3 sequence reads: CASILLGGGTEAFF. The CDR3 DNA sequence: TGCGCCAGCATCTTGCTTGGGGGGGGCACTGAAGCTTTCTTT.

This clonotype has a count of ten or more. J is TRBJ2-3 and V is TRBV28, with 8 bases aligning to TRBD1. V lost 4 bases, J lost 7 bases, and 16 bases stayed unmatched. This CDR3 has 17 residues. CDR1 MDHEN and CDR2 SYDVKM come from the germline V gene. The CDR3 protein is CASSSPTRTGIKNTQYF. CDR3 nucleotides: TGTGCCAGCAGTTCGCCAACCCGGACAGGGATAAAAAATACGCAGTATTTT.

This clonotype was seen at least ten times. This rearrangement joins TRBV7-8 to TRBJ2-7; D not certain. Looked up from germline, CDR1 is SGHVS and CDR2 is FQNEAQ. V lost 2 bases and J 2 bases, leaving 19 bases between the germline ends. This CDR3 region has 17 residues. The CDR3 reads CASSLSVEQPLPYEQYF. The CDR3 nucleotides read TGTGCCAGCAGCTTATCGGTAGAGCAGCCCTTACCCTACGAGCAGTACTTC. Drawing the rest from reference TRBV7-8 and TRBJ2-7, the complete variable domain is GAGVSQSPRYKVAKRGQDVALRCDPISGHVSLFWYQQALGQGPEFLTYFQNEAQLDKSGLPSDRFFAERPEGSVSTLKIQRTQQEDSAVYLCASSLSVEQPLPYEQYFGPGTRLTVT.

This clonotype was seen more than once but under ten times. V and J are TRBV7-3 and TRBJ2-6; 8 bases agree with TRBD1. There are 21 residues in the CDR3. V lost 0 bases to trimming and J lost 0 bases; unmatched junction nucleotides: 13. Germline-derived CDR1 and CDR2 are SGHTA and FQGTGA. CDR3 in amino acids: CASSLTLGLGRGPSGANVLTF. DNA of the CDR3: TGTGCCAGCAGCTTAACGTTAGGGTTAGGCAGGGGGCCCTCTGGGGCCAACGTCCTGACTTTC.

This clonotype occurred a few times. The CDR3 loop reads CASSDTGTGGHEQYF. The CDR3 nucleotides read TGTGCCAGCAGCGATACCGGGACAGGGGGCCACGAGCAGTACTTC. J is TRBJ2-7 and V is TRBV7-9; 12 positions agree with TRBD1. The V and J ends lost 5 bases and 5 bases, in that order; junction bases with no gene match: 7. Germline V gene lookup returns CDR1 SEHNR and CDR2 FQNEAQ (reference sequence). This CDR3 contains 15 residues.

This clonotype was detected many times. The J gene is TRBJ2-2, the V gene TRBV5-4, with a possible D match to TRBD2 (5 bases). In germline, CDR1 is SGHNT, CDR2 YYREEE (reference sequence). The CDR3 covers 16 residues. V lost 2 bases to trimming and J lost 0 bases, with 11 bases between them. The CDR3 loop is CASSFLTGTNTGELFF. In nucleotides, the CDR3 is TGTGCCAGCAGCTTCTTGACGGGGACGAACACCGGGGAGCTGTTTTTT. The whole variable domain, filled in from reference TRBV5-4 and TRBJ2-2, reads ETGVTQSPTHLIKTRGQQVTLRCSSQSGHNTVSWYQQALGQGPQFIFQYYREEENGRGNFPPRFSGLQFPNYSSELNVNALELDDSALYLCASSFLTGTNTGELFFGEGSRLTVL.

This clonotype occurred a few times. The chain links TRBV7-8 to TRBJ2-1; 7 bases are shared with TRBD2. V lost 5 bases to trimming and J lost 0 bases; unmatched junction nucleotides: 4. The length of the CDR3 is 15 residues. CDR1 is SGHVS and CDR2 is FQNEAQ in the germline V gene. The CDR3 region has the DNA TGTGCCAGCAGCGGAGCGGGGCGCTCCTACAATGAGCAGTTCTTC. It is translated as CASSGAGRSYNEQFF.

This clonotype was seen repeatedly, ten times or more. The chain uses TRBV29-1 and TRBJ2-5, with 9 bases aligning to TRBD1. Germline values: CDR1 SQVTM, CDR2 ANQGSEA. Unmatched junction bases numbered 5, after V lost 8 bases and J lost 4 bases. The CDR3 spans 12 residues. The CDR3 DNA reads TGCAGCACGACAGGGGGGGGAGAGACCCAGTACTTC. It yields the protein CSTTGGGETQYF.

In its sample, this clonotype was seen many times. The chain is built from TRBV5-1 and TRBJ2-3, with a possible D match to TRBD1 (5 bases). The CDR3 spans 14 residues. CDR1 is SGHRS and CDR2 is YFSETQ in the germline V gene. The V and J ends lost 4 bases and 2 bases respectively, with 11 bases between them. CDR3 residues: CASSPARDTDTQYF. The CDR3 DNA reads TGCGCCAGCAGCCCGGCCAGGGACACAGATACGCAGTATTTT.

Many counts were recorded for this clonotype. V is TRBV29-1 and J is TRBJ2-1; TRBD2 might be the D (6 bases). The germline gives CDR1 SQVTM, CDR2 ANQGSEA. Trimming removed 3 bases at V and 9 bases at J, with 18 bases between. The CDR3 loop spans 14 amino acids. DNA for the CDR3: TGCAGCGTTGAGCGGAGGGCCAGACGCGGTGAGCAGTTCTTC. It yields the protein CSVERRARRGEQFF.

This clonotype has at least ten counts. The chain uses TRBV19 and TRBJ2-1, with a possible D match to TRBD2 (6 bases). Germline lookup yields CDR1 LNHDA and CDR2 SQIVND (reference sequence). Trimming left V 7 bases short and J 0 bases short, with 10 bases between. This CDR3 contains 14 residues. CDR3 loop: CASNGGASYNEQFF. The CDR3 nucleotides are TGTGCCAGTAATGGCGGGGCCTCCTACAATGAGCAGTTCTTC.

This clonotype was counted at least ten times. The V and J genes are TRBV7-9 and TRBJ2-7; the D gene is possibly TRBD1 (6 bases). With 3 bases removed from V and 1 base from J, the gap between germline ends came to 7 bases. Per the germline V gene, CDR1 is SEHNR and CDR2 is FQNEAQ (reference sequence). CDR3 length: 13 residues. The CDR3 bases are TGTGCCAGCAGCTTGGACAGTTCCTACGAGCAGTACTTC. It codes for CASSLDSSYEQYF.

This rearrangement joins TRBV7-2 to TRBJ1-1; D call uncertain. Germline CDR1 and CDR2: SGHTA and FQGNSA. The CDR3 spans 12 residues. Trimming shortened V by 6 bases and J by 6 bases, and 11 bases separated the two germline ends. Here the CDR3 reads CASSWARAEAFF. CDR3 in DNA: TGTGCCAGCAGTTGGGCCAGAGCTGAAGCTTTCTTT.

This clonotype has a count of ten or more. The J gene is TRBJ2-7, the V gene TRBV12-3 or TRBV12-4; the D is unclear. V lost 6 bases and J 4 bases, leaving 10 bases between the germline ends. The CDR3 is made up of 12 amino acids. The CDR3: CASSTSWYEQYF. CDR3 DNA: TGTGCCAGCAGCACCAGTTGGTACGAGCAGTACTTC.

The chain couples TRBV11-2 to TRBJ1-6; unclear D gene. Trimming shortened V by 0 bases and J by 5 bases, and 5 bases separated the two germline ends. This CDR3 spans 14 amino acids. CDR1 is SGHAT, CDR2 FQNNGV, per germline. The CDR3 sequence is CASSLEPHNSPLHF. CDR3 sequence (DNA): TGTGCCAGCAGCTTAGAACCGCATAATTCACCCCTCCACTTT.

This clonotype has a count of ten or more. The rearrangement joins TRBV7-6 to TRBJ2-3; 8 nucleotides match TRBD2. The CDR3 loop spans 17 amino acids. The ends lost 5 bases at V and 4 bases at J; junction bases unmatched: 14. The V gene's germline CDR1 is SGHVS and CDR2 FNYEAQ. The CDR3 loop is CASSPILGTSGSDTQYF. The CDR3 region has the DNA TGTGCCAGCAGCCCCATCCTCGGGACTAGTGGATCAGATACGCAGTATTTT.

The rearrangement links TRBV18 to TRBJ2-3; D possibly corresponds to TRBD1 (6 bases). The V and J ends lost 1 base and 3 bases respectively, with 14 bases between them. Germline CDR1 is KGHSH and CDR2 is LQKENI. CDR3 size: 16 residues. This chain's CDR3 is CASSPRTDSLTDTQYF. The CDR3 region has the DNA TGTGCCAGCTCACCACGGACGGACAGTTTAACAGATACGCAGTATTTT.

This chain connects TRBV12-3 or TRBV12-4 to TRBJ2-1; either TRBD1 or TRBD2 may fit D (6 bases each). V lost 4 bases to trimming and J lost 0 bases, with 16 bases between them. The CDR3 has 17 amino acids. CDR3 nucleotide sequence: TGTGCCAGCAGTTCCTTAGAAGGGGGGAACTCCTACAATGAGCAGTTCTTC. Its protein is CASSSLEGGNSYNEQFF.

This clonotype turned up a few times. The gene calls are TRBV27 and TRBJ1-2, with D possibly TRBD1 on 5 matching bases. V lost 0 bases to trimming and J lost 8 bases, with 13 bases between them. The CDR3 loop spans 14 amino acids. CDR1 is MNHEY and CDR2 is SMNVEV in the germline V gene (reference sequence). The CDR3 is CASSLSGRAKGYTF. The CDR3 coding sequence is TGTGCCAGCAGTTTATCGGGCAGGGCGAAGGGCTACACCTTC.

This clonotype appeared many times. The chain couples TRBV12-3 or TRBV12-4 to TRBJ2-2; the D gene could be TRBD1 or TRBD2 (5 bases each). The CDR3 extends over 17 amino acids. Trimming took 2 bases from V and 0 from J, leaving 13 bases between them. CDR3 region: CASSLSSGPPNTGELFF. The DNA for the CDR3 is TGTGCCAGCAGTTTATCCTCGGGGCCGCCGAACACCGGGGAGCTGTTTTTT.